This T cell receptor (beta chain) appears in the sequencing data of a study of T cell changes during pregnancy in multiple sclerosis. The repertoire was sequenced with immunoSEQ multiplex PCR; TCRdb's copy has only in-frame clones and lacks some. This table holds approximately 100,000 clones, around 91% found once. Germline assignment: CDR1 SGHTA and CDR2 FQGNSA. The CDR3 is 16 residues long. V lost 1 base, J lost 0 bases, and 13 bases lay in between. The chain uses TRBV7-2 and TRBJ2-7, with a tentative D call TRBD1 (6 bases). The source was peripheral blood, collected after pregnancy. The sequence was obtained from a female donor with multiple sclerosis, enrolled in a pregnancy study. The CDR3 sequence is CASSLVVGAGSYEQYF. In DNA, the CDR3 is TGTGCCAGCAGCTTAGTTGTGGGGGCCGGCTCCTACGAGCAGTACTTC.